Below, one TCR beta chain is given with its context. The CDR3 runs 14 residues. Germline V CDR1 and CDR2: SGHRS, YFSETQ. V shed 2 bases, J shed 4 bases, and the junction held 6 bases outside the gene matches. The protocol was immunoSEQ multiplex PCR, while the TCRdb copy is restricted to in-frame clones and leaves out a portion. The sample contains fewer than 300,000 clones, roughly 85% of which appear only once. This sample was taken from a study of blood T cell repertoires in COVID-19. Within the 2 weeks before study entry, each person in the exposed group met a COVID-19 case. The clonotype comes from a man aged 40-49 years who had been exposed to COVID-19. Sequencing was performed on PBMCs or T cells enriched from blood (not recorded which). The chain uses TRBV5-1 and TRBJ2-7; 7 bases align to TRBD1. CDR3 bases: TGCGCCAGCAGCTTAGACAGGGAAGTTTACGAGCAGTACTTC. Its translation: CASSLDREVYEQYF.